The 17 T cell receptor beta chains reported below all come from one sample, sequenced in a study of CD4 T cells in relation to SARS-CoV-2 and coronaviruses. Profiling relied on immunoSEQ multiplex PCR, and the TCRdb table lists in-frame clones only, not all of them. The sample lists about 56,000 clones, around 90% seen once, with 0.3% to 0.5% in the top ten. The sample comprised naive CD4+ T cells from PBMCs. As for subset: naive CD4+ T cells isolated by negative enrichment. The receptors shown here come from an adult with COVID-19.

V is TRBV30 and J is TRBJ1-1; D possibly corresponds to TRBD1 (6 bases). The CDR3 spans 13 residues. Trimming shortened V by 4 bases and J by 2 bases, and 11 bases separated the two germline ends. Per the germline V gene, CDR1 is GTSNPN and CDR2 is SVGIG (reference sequence). The CDR3 sequence is CAWTRTANTEAFF. CDR3 nucleotide sequence: TGTGCCTGGACCAGGACAGCTAACACTGAAGCTTTCTTT.

This chain uses TRBV6-6 with TRBJ2-3; 9 bases map to TRBD2. The CDR3 is 14 amino acids. V lost 6 bases and J lost 1; bases outside the gene matches: 2. CDR1 is MNHNY and CDR2 is SVGAGI in the germline V gene (reference sequence). This CDR3 reads CASREREGTDTQYF. The CDR3 coding sequence is TGTGCCAGCAGGGAGCGGGAGGGCACAGATACGCAGTATTTT.

The chain links TRBV30 to TRBJ2-1, with D possibly matching TRBD2 (5 bases). The ends were cut back, 4 bases at V and 3 bases at J, with 16 bases in the middle. The germline V gene encodes CDR1 GTSNPN and CDR2 SVGIG (reference sequence). The CDR3 length is 15 residues. The CDR3 nucleotides are TGTGCCTGGACCGACATGGGAGAGTTCTACAATGAGCAGTTCTTC. It encodes CAWTDMGEFYNEQFF.

The chain uses TRBV7-9 and TRBJ2-1; D might be TRBD2 (6 bases). V lost 3 bases to trimming and J lost 5 bases, with 8 bases between them. This CDR3 contains 13 residues. Germline CDR1 reads SEHNR; CDR2 reads FQNEAQ (reference sequence). For the CDR3, the DNA is TGTGCCAGCAGCTTTACGGGAGACAATGAGCAGTTCTTC. The encoded protein is CASSFTGDNEQFF. The entire variable domain, with the rest obtained from reference TRBV7-9 and TRBJ2-1, is as follows: DTGVSQNPRHKITKRGQNVTFRCDPISEHNRLYWYRQTLGQGPEFLTYFQNEAQLEKSRLLSDRFSAERPKGSFSTLEIQRTEQGDSAMYLCASSFTGDNEQFFGPGTRLTVL.

This chain connects TRBV28 to TRBJ2-3, with 7 bases aligning to TRBD2. The CDR3 sequence is 17 residues long. CDR1 is MDHEN, CDR2 SYDVKM, per germline. Trimming took 7 bases from V and 5 from J; bases not matched to a gene: 18. The CDR3 spells CASKGGLASGLGDTQYF. CDR3 nucleotides: TGTGCCAGCAAGGGAGGATTGGCTAGCGGTCTAGGAGATACGCAGTATTTT.

The chain couples TRBV18 to TRBJ1-1, with D tentatively TRBD1 (5 bases). CDR3 length: 15 residues. Germline-derived CDR1 and CDR2 are KGHSH and LQKENI. V dropped 4 bases and J dropped 0 bases, with 12 bases sitting between them. CDR3 in amino acids: CASSLGGVMNTEAFF. In DNA, the CDR3 is TGTGCCAGCTCACTCGGGGGGGTGATGAACACTGAAGCTTTCTTT.

The chain is built from TRBV11-2 and TRBJ2-7, with D unresolved. Trimming cost V 3 bases and J 3 bases, with 6 bases left between them. The germline gives CDR1 SGHAT, CDR2 FQNNGV. The CDR3 totals 12 residues. The chain's CDR3 is CASSFVNYEQYF. In DNA form, the CDR3 reads TGTGCCAGCAGCTTTGTAAACTACGAGCAGTACTTC.

This sequence joins TRBV9 and TRBJ2-3, with 9 bases lining up with TRBD2. The CDR3 length is 17 residues. The trim removed 2 bases at V and 1 base at J, leaving 8 bases unmatched. In germline, CDR1 is SGDLS, CDR2 YYNGEE. The CDR3 DNA is TGTGCCAGCAGCGTTTTGGCGGGAGGGCCAGGCACAGATACGCAGTATTTT. Translation: CASSVLAGGPGTDTQYF.

The V gene is TRBV28, the J gene TRBJ2-3; D might be TRBD2 (5 bases). The germline V gene encodes CDR1 MDHEN and CDR2 SYDVKM. V was trimmed by 3 bases and J by 10 bases, leaving 17 bases between them. The CDR3 runs to 14 residues. CDR3 sequence reads: CASSFTVGVLAQYF. The CDR3, as DNA: TGTGCCAGCAGTTTCACGGTCGGGGTTTTGGCGCAGTATTTT. The full variable domain, with the rest looked up from reference TRBV28 and TRBJ2-3, is DVKVTQSSRYLVKRTGEKVFLECVQDMDHENMFWYRQDPGLGLRLIYFSYDVKMKEKGDIPEGYSVSREKKERFSLILESASTNQTSMYLCASSFTVGVLAQYFGPGTRLTVL.

The gene calls are TRBV9 and TRBJ2-3; D ambiguous. The ends were cut back, 0 bases at V and 1 base at J, with 6 bases in the middle. This CDR3 comprises 14 residues. CDR1 and CDR2 (germline): SGDLS, YYNGEE. This CDR3 is CASSVGLGTDTQYF. CDR3 nucleotides: TGTGCCAGCAGCGTAGGGCTCGGCACAGATACGCAGTATTTT.

This chain links TRBV5-1 with TRBJ2-2; 7 nucleotides line up with TRBD1. V shed 7 bases and J 4 bases; nucleotides not matched to a gene: 7. The CDR3 extends over 14 amino acids. Germline V gives CDR1 SGHRS, CDR2 YFSETQ. For the CDR3, the DNA is TGCGCCAGCTCTGGGACAGAGGCCACCGGGGAGCTGTTTTTT. As protein: CASSGTEATGELFF.

CDR3: CASSQDPDRLWAVQETQYF. CDR3 in DNA: TGCGCCAGCAGCCAAGACCCGGATCGACTTTGGGCAGTCCAAGAGACCCAGTACTTC. This chain joins TRBV4-1 and TRBJ2-5; the D is unclear. The CDR3 length is 19 residues. Trimming removed 0 bases from V and 1 base from J, with 21 bases in between. Germline CDR1 MGHRA, CDR2 YSYEKL.

This clone was detected once. This rearrangement joins TRBV7-3 to TRBJ1-1; 7 nucleotides agree with TRBD1. V lost 5 bases and J lost 3; bases outside the gene matches: 6. The CDR3 totals 14 residues. In germline, CDR1 is SGHTA, CDR2 FQGTGA. The CDR3 nucleotides read TGTGCCAGCAGCCCACAGGGGTCGGACACTGAAGCTTTCTTT. It translates to CASSPQGSDTEAFF.

The chain recombines TRBV12-3 or TRBV12-4 with TRBJ2-7; possibly TRBD1 for D (5 bases). The V and J ends lost 2 bases and 6 bases respectively, with 11 bases between them. This CDR3 region has 13 residues. For the CDR3, the DNA is TGTGCCAGCAGTTTAAGGGGATATGGCGAGCAGTACTTC. Translation gives CASSLRGYGEQYF.

The gene calls are TRBV9 and TRBJ2-3, with D possibly being TRBD2 (5 bases). The CDR3 covers 14 residues. CDR1 is SGDLS, CDR2 YYNGEE, per germline. Trimming removed 0 bases from V and 0 bases from J, with 5 bases in between. The CDR3 region has the DNA TGTGCCAGCAGCGTAGCGGGAAGCACAGATACGCAGTATTTT. Translating gives CASSVAGSTDTQYF.

The chain carries TRBV10-3 and TRBJ2-2; TRBD2 aligns across 8 bases. The CDR3 has 15 residues. Germline V lookup: CDR1 ENHRY, CDR2 SYGVKD. Trimming removed 3 bases from V and 4 bases from J; junction bases left unmatched: 4. This CDR3 is CAISDLAGPTGELFF. CDR3 sequence (DNA): TGTGCCATCAGTGATTTAGCGGGGCCCACCGGGGAGCTGTTTTTT.

This chain joins TRBV6-5 and TRBJ1-5, with a weak D call TRBD1 (5 bases). V shed 8 bases and J shed 11 bases, with 13 bases lying between them. The CDR3 contains 11 residues. Germline CDR1 is MNHEY and CDR2 is SVGAGI. For the CDR3, the DNA is TGTGCCAGCGGGGTTCGGGGGTCCCAGCATTTT. Protein sequence: CASGVRGSQHF.